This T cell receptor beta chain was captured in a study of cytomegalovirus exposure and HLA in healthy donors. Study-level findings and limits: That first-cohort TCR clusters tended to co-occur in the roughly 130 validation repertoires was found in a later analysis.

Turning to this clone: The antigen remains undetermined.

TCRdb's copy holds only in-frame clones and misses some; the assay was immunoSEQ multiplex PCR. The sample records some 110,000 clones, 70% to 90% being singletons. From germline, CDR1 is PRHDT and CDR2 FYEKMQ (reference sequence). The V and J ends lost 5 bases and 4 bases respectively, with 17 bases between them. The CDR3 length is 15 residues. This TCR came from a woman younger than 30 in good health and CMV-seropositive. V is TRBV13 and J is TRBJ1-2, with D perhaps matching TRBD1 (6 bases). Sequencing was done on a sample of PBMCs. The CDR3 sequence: CASSPEWGQAYGYTF. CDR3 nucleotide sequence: TGTGCCAGCAGCCCGGAGTGGGGGCAGGCCTATGGCTACACCTTC.